These T cell receptor beta chains were read from a single sample in a study of radiotherapy plus CTLA-4 blockade in lung cancer. Sequencing was performed with immunoSEQ multiplex PCR; in TCRdb, only in-frame clones are kept and a portion is missing. Of approximately 100,000 clones listed, more than 75% are singletons. The sample consisted of peripheral blood, taken from a patient treated with radiotherapy plus ipilimumab. The receptors originated from a human donor with non-small cell lung cancer who had a partial response to radiotherapy plus ipilimumab. CDR3s include the opening cysteine and the closing phenylalanine or tryptophan.

j_gene: TRBJ2-3; v_gene: TRBV6-6; CDR3aa: CASSYLTGGTDTQYF
j_gene: TRBJ2-1; v_gene: TRBV27; CDR3aa: CASSLTSALNEQFF
j_gene: TRBJ1-2; v_gene: TRBV7-2; CDR3aa: CASSFDKASNYGYTF
j_gene: TRBJ2-3; v_gene: TRBV6-5; CDR3aa: CATNSGRARDTQYF
j_gene: TRBJ2-7; v_gene: TRBV27; CDR3aa: CASNTNRGHEQYF
j_gene: TRBJ2-7; v_gene: TRBV6-4; CDR3aa: CASRPHSGKCYEQYF
j_gene: TRBJ2-1; v_gene: TRBV6-4; CDR3aa: CASSDSGQGQEQFF
j_gene: TRBJ2-7; v_gene: TRBV25-1; CDR3aa: CASSDSGTGSLGYEQYF
j_gene: TRBJ2-7; v_gene: TRBV6-5; CDR3aa: CASSYSSAYSYEQYF
j_gene: TRBJ1-5; v_gene: TRBV2; CDR3aa: CASSAGRNSNQPQHF
j_gene: TRBJ2-7; v_gene: TRBV11-1; CDR3aa: CASSTRTSGRVGQYF
j_gene: TRBJ1-3; v_gene: TRBV6-5; CDR3aa: CASRPGQRNTIYF
j_gene: TRBJ1-3; v_gene: TRBV30; CDR3aa: CAWSATGSGNTIYF
j_gene: TRBJ1-5; v_gene: TRBV7-2; CDR3aa: CASSTQGAGNQPQHF
j_gene: TRBJ2-3; v_gene: TRBV5-1; CDR3aa: CASTVAGGFTDTQYF
j_gene: TRBJ1-2; v_gene: TRBV28; CDR3aa: CASSFEDYGYTF
j_gene: TRBJ1-5; v_gene: TRBV5-8; CDR3aa: CASSYDRGSNQPQHF
j_gene: TRBJ2-5; v_gene: TRBV30; CDR3aa: CAWKNSGRAWGTQYF
j_gene: TRBJ2-1; v_gene: TRBV2; CDR3aa: CASSFGLVSYNEQFF
j_gene: TRBJ2-1; v_gene: TRBV4-3; CDR3aa: CASSQEGLAGNNEQFF
j_gene: TRBJ2-1; v_gene: TRBV10-3; CDR3aa: CAISESGSHNEQFF
j_gene: TRBJ2-1; v_gene: TRBV5-6; CDR3aa: CASTAAGGYNEQFF
j_gene: TRBJ1-1; v_gene: TRBV10-3; CDR3aa: CAIMGTANTEAFF
j_gene: TRBJ2-7; v_gene: TRBV6-1; CDR3aa: CASSARQGVGYEQYF
j_gene: TRBJ2-1; v_gene: TRBV2; CDR3aa: CASRGGLSEQFF
j_gene: TRBJ2-2; v_gene: TRBV11-2; CDR3aa: CASRLDTYTGELFF
j_gene: TRBJ1-4; v_gene: TRBV11-3; CDR3aa: CASSFPNRGNEKLFF
j_gene: TRBJ1-2; v_gene: TRBV27; CDR3aa: CASSLGAIGGYTF
j_gene: TRBJ2-5; v_gene: TRBV27; CDR3aa: CASALTATPTQYF
j_gene: TRBJ2-3; v_gene: TRBV28; CDR3aa: CASSFRGSGTDTQYF
j_gene: TRBJ2-3; v_gene: TRBV9; CDR3aa: CASSEGTSRSTDTQYF
j_gene: TRBJ1-5; v_gene: TRBV2; CDR3aa: CASSGQYSNQPQHF
j_gene: TRBJ2-7; v_gene: TRBV5-1; CDR3aa: CASSPGLAGGYEQYF
j_gene: TRBJ1-4; v_gene: TRBV5-4; CDR3aa: CASSLVGQGNEKLFF
j_gene: TRBJ1-1; v_gene: TRBV7-3; CDR3aa: CASSASGAANTEAFF
j_gene: TRBJ1-2; v_gene: TRBV6-1; CDR3aa: CATMKPGPSAYTF
j_gene: TRBJ1-3; v_gene: TRBV2; CDR3aa: CASRGGYRNTIYF
j_gene: TRBJ2-7; v_gene: TRBV23-1; CDR3aa: CASNQAGGPYEQYF
j_gene: TRBJ2-5; v_gene: TRBV12-2; CDR3aa: CASRPEGLAGETQYF
j_gene: TRBJ2-7; v_gene: TRBV6-6; CDR3aa: CASSPSGTSSYEQYF
j_gene: TRBJ2-7; v_gene: TRBV28; CDR3aa: CAGSGGAVPIPYF